This T cell receptor beta chain was identified during a study of glioma-infiltrating T cells. Whole-study context: Low-grade gliomas were grade II; glioblastomas were grade IV at initial diagnosis. Study results and caveats: Tissue-blood divergence was below expectation in non-neoplastic patients, above in gliomas. Very few CDR3 sequences were shared between tissue and blood.

TCR alpha and beta CDR3 regions were amplified from RNA using iRepertoire nested multiplex PCR. For one-step reverse transcription and amplification, roughly 100-400 ng of tissue mRNA or PBMC total RNA was used. A single record per CDR3 protein comes from TCRdb applying MiXCR to the multiplex PCR reads. The table records roughly 350,000 distinct CDR3 sequences, approximately 42% of them present only once. Germline V CDR1 and CDR2: MDHEN, SYDVKM. The CDR3 covers 15 residues. The V and J ends lost 5 bases and 10 bases, in that order; junction bases with no gene match: 9. Of note for this clonotype: The target antigen is unknown. A much larger clonotype is one base distant, so this may be a read error.

The clonotype comes from a human donor with low-grade glioma or glioblastoma, undergoing nonglioma brain surgery, or in good health (not recorded which). This chain connects TRBV28 to TRBJ2-1; 12 bases fit TRBD2. Specimen: glioma tissue, nonneoplastic brain tissue, or PBMCs (not recorded which). The CDR3 spells CASSSRLAGVYEQFF. The CDR3 DNA reads as TGTGCCAGCAGTAGCCGACTAGCGGGAGTCTACGAGCAGTTCTTC.